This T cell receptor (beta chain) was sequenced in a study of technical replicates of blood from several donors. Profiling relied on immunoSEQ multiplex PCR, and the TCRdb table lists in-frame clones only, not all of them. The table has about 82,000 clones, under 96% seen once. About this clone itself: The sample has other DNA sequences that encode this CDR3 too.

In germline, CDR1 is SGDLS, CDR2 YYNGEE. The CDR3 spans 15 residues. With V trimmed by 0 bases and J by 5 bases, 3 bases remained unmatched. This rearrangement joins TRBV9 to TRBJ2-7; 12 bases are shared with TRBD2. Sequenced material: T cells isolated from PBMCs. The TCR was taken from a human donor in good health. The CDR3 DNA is TGTGCCAGCAGCGTAGGACTAGCGGGAGATCACGAGCAGTACTTC. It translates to CASSVGLAGDHEQYF.